This entry lists 13 T cell receptor beta chains sequenced from one sample in a study of cytomegalovirus exposure and HLA in healthy donors. Researchers ran the PCR with 60 Vbeta and 13 Jbeta primers. Clones were sequenced by immunoSEQ multiplex PCR, and TCRdb holds only the in-frame ones, with some missing. The sample yields fewer than 150,000 clones, just under 85% seen once. Sequenced: PBMCs. The receptors stem from a man aged 35-49 years in good health and CMV-seropositive.

This sequence joins TRBV30 and TRBJ1-1, with D unclear. The V gene's germline CDR1 is GTSNPN and CDR2 SVGIG (reference sequence). V lost 3 bases and J 2 bases, leaving 7 bases between the germline ends. CDR3 length equals 12 residues. The DNA of the CDR3 is TGTGCCTGGAGGGCGGTCAACACTGAAGCTTTCTTT. It specifies CAWRAVNTEAFF.

This clone was seen just once. This chain connects TRBV2 to TRBJ2-5; 7 nucleotides match TRBD1. Germline loops: CDR1 SNHLY, CDR2 FYNNEI. The CDR3 loop spans 13 amino acids. V trimming: 3 bases; J trimming: 6 bases; junction bases outside the gene matches: 4. The CDR3 sequence is CASSDSTGQTQYF. The CDR3 nucleotides read TGTGCCAGCAGTGATTCGACAGGGCAGACCCAGTACTTC.

The sample holds a few counts of this clone. The rearrangement uses TRBV5-1 and TRBJ2-3; possibly TRBD1 for D (5 bases). CDR3 length: 11 residues. V was cut by 1 base and J by 9 bases, with 6 bases left in between. Germline V gives CDR1 SGHRS, CDR2 YFSETQ. This CDR3 reads CASSLWGTQYF. CDR3 bases: TGCGCCAGCAGCTTGTGGGGCACGCAGTATTTT.

The rearrangement uses TRBV7-2 and TRBJ2-7, with TRBD2 as a possible D gene (7 bases). Germline lookup yields CDR1 SGHTA and CDR2 FQGNSA. The CDR3 length is 16 residues. Trimming took off 0 bases at V and 7 bases at J, with 19 bases between the two ends. This chain's CDR3 is CASSLAGGGGSGEQYF. DNA for the CDR3: TGTGCCAGCAGCTTAGCGGGTGGGGGCGGGAGCGGAGAGCAGTACTTC.

This clone was picked up a small number of times. This rearrangement joins TRBV7-6 to TRBJ1-2, with D uncertain. Trimming cost V 3 bases and J 4 bases, with 9 bases left between them. CDR1 is SGHVS and CDR2 is FNYEAQ in the germline V gene. The CDR3 spans 13 residues. The DNA for the CDR3 is TGTGCCAGCAGCTTTGGCGGATTCTATGGCTACACCTTC. Encoded protein: CASSFGGFYGYTF.

The V and J genes are TRBV7-3 and TRBJ1-1; D perhaps matches TRBD1 (6 bases). This CDR3 region has 15 residues. The germline gives CDR1 SGHTA, CDR2 FQGTGA. Trimming pared 2 bases from V and 0 bases from J, leaving 10 bases between. The CDR3 spells CASSLSTGLNTEAFF. For the CDR3, the DNA is TGTGCCAGCAGCTTATCGACAGGCTTGAACACTGAAGCTTTCTTT.

This chain links TRBV10-1 with TRBJ2-2; unclear D gene. Germline V CDR1 and CDR2: WNHNN, SYGVQD (reference sequence). CDR3 length: 13 amino acids. Trimming pared 4 bases from V and 6 bases from J, leaving 9 bases between. CDR3 DNA: TGCGCCAGCAGTGCGAGCTTCTCCGGGGAGCTGTTTTTT. It encodes CASSASFSGELFF.

The chain links TRBV7-3 to TRBJ1-2; TRBD1 matches at 7 bases. After removal of 5 bases from V and 5 bases from J, the junction contained 14 bases not matched to a gene. The CDR3 totals 16 residues. CDR1 SGHTA and CDR2 FQGTGA come from the germline V gene. CDR3 sequence reads: CASSLGGSGTEYGYTF. CDR3 coding DNA: TGTGCCAGCAGCCTCGGTGGGTCCGGGACAGAGTATGGCTACACCTTC.

V is TRBV12-5 and J is TRBJ2-7; 8 bases are a match to TRBD2. The junction had 17 bases not matched to a gene; V was cut back by 3 bases and J by 1 base. CDR1 and CDR2 from the germline V gene are LGHNT and FRNRAP. The CDR3 spans 19 residues. Here the CDR3 DNA reads TGTGCTAGTGGTTTCCTCTCCCTAGCGGGTGGAACATCTTCCTACGAGCAGTACTTC. Translated, it gives CASGFLSLAGGTSSYEQYF.

This chain connects TRBV10-3 to TRBJ1-5, with D hard to call. V was cut by 7 bases and J by 4 bases, with 11 bases left in between. The germline gives CDR1 ENHRY, CDR2 SYGVKD. The CDR3 sequence is 13 residues long. The CDR3 DNA reads as TGTGCCATCAAGGAGGGCAGTAATCAGCCCCAGCATTTT. It yields the protein CAIKEGSNQPQHF.

The V call is TRBV7-2, the J call TRBJ2-7; 11 bases fit TRBD1. The length of the CDR3 is 17 residues. Germline CDR1 is SGHTA and CDR2 is FQGNSA. With V trimmed by 1 base and J by 3 bases, 8 bases remained unmatched. CDR3: CASSLGDRGGRGYEQYF. Here the CDR3 DNA reads TGTGCCAGCAGCTTAGGGGACAGGGGGGGAAGAGGCTACGAGCAGTACTTC.

The chain links TRBV19 to TRBJ2-7; 11 positions match TRBD1. Trimming took 3 bases from V and 5 from J; bases not matched to a gene: 3. Germline V CDR1 and CDR2: LNHDA, SQIVND (reference sequence). The CDR3 spans 14 residues. CDR3 in DNA: TGTGCCAGTAGTATCCGGGACAGGGGGAACGAGCAGTACTTC. It specifies CASSIRDRGNEQYF. Together with reference TRBV19 and TRBJ2-7, the CDR3 gives the full variable domain: DGGITQSPKYLFRKEGQNVTLSCEQNLNHDAMYWYRQDPGQGLRLIYYSQIVNDFQKGDIAEGYSVSREKKESFPLTVTSAQKNPTAFYLCASSIRDRGNEQYFGPGTRLTVT.

The rearrangement links TRBV18 to TRBJ1-6, with 8 bases lining up with TRBD1. This CDR3 is built from 16 residues. Germline CDR1 reads KGHSH; CDR2 reads LQKENI. Germline trimming cut 3 bases from V and 10 bases from J; bases unmatched to any gene: 11. The CDR3 nucleotides are TGTGCCAGCTCACCGCTGCCCGGACAGGGCAGGTCACCCCTCCACTTT. Protein: CASSPLPGQGRSPLHF.